Each of the 14 T cell receptor beta chains below was sequenced from the same sample in a study of blood T cell repertoires in COVID-19. The method was immunoSEQ multiplex PCR; TCRdb's version includes in-frame clones alone and lacks a portion of them. The sample yields 100,000 to 120,000 clones, approximately 90% seen once. Source material: peripheral blood. The source of these receptors is a woman aged 45-59 years with acute or convalescent COVID-19.

The genes are TRBV7-9 and TRBJ2-1, with a tentative D call TRBD2 (6 bases). Trimming removed 5 bases at V and 0 bases at J, with 14 bases between. The CDR3 is 16 amino acids. In germline, CDR1 is SEHNR, CDR2 FQNEAQ (reference sequence). The CDR3 protein is CASSPLAGSSYNEQFF. CDR3 DNA: TGTGCCAGCAGCCCGCTGGCGGGAAGCTCCTACAATGAGCAGTTCTTC.

CDR3 in DNA: TGTGCCAGCAGCTGGGGACAGCCAAATGAAAAACTGTTTTTT. It yields the protein CASSWGQPNEKLFF. The chain joins TRBV5-5 to TRBJ1-4, with TRBD1 identical over 7 bases. The CDR3 loop spans 14 amino acids. V was clipped by 3 bases and J by 5 bases; unmatched bases: 4. Germline CDR1 reads SGHKS; CDR2 reads YYEKEE (reference sequence).

The chain employs TRBV18 and TRBJ2-5; TRBD1 agrees at 9 bases. In germline, CDR1 is KGHSH, CDR2 LQKENI. The CDR3 consists of 15 residues. J lost 2 bases, V lost 6 bases, and 7 bases had no gene match. The CDR3 DNA follows: TGTGCCAGCTCGCCAGGGACAGGGAGGCAAGAGACCCAGTACTTC. This encodes CASSPGTGRQETQYF.

The gene calls are TRBV5-8 and TRBJ2-7; maybe TRBD2 (5 bases). Germline V gene data show CDR1 as SGHTS and CDR2 as YDEGEE. Trimming took off 0 bases at V and 3 bases at J, with 13 bases between the two ends. CDR3 size: 15 residues. The CDR3 is CASSLAITGIYEQYF. Here the CDR3 DNA reads TGTGCCAGCAGCTTGGCAATTACGGGAATCTACGAGCAGTACTTC.

V gene TRBV6-5 combines with J gene TRBJ1-1; the D gene is possibly TRBD1 (5 bases). Germline CDR1 reads MNHEY; CDR2 reads SVGAGI. Deletions cut 2 bases from V and 2 bases from J, with 9 bases between. The CDR3 is 14 residues long. The CDR3 sequence is CASSYLDSNTEAFF. The CDR3, as DNA: TGTGCCAGCAGTTACCTAGACAGTAACACTGAAGCTTTCTTT.

J is TRBJ1-3 and V is TRBV5-4, with D perhaps TRBD1 (5 bases). The CDR3 is 17 residues long. Germline values: CDR1 SGHNT, CDR2 YYREEE (reference sequence). The V gene lost 4 bases and the J gene lost 1 base, with 18 bases spanning the gap. The CDR3 is CASSRGGGTGSGNTIYF. For the CDR3, the DNA is TGTGCCAGCAGCCGGGGGGGAGGGACCGGTTCTGGAAACACCATATATTTT.

The chain joins TRBV24-1 to TRBJ2-2; D is possibly TRBD2 (5 bases). The germline V gene has CDR1 KGHDR and CDR2 SFDVKD. V gave up 2 bases and J gave up 7 bases, with 7 bases separating them. The CDR3 loop spans 13 amino acids. The DNA of the CDR3 is TGTGCCACCAGTGATTATCGGGACGGGGAGCTGTTTTTT. This encodes CATSDYRDGELFF.

The genes are TRBV3-1 (or the pseudogene TRBV3-2) and TRBJ2-2, with a tentative D call TRBD2 (5 bases). V was cut by 4 bases and J by 5 bases, with 20 bases left in between. The germline V gene has CDR1 LGHDT and CDR2 YNNKEL (reference sequence). The CDR3 is made up of 17 amino acids. CDR3 protein: CASSPNFERRPTGELFF. Here the CDR3 DNA reads TGTGCCAGCAGCCCAAATTTCGAGCGGCGACCAACCGGGGAGCTGTTTTTT.

V and J are TRBV25-1 and TRBJ2-7, with D uncertain. The V gene lost 2 bases and the J gene lost 3 bases, with 11 bases spanning the gap. The V gene's germline CDR1 is MGHDK and CDR2 SYGVNS. The CDR3 sequence is 14 residues long. The CDR3 DNA follows: TGTGCCAGCAGTGAAACTGGCGGCGGCTACGAGCAGTACTTC. Amino acid sequence: CASSETGGGYEQYF.

This chain connects TRBV30 to TRBJ1-1; D is ambiguous. Germline CDR1 and CDR2: GTSNPN and SVGIG (reference sequence). The CDR3 consists of 13 residues. The V and J ends lost 5 bases and 1 base respectively, with 11 bases between them. The CDR3 here is CAWEKRENTEAFF. DNA of the CDR3: TGTGCCTGGGAGAAGCGGGAGAACACTGAAGCTTTCTTT.

The rearrangement uses TRBV28 and TRBJ1-1, with D uncertain. V shed 5 bases and J shed 1 base, with 11 bases lying between them. Germline-derived CDR1 and CDR2 are MDHEN and SYDVKM. The CDR3 spans 14 residues. CDR3 sequence (DNA): TGTGCCAGCAGTCCCCGCAGTCCGAACACTGAAGCTTTCTTT. This sequence encodes CASSPRSPNTEAFF.

The rearrangement uses TRBV29-1 and TRBJ1-2; 8 nucleotides match TRBD1. V was pared by 5 bases and J by 7 bases, with 6 bases of the junction left unmatched. Germline CDR1 reads SQVTM; CDR2 reads ANQGSEA. CDR3 length equals 12 residues. CDR3 sequence (DNA): TGCAGCGTTTCAGGACAGGGTGGTGGCTACACCTTC. This gives the protein CSVSGQGGGYTF. The full variable domain, completed using reference TRBV29-1 and TRBJ1-2, is SAVISQKPSRDICQRGTSLTIQCQVDSQVTMMFWYRQQPGQSLTLIATANQGSEATYESGFVIDKFPISRPNLTFSTLTVSNMSPEDSSIYLCSVSGQGGGYTFGSGTRLTVV.

The CDR3 loop reads CASVGQGYNSPLHF. In DNA form, the CDR3 reads TGTGCCAGTGTGGGACAGGGGTATAATTCACCCCTCCACTTT. The chain links TRBV19 to TRBJ1-6, with TRBD1 identical over 10 bases. Germline V gene sequence: CDR1 LNHDA, CDR2 SQIVND (reference sequence). The CDR3 sequence is 14 residues long. V gave up 8 bases and J gave up 4 bases; unmatched junction bases: 2.

The rearrangement uses TRBV19 and TRBJ2-1, with 8 bases matching TRBD2. CDR3 size: 16 residues. The germline CDR1 and CDR2 sequences are LNHDA and SQIVND (reference sequence). J gave up 12 bases and V 7 bases, and 20 bases lay outside the gene matches. The CDR3: CASTAPVGREARGQFF. DNA for the CDR3: TGTGCCAGTACCGCCCCGGTCGGGCGGGAGGCTCGCGGGCAGTTCTTC.